This TCR beta chain comes out of a study of radiotherapy plus CTLA-4 blockade in lung cancer. The study's findings and limits: Blood TCR clones of tumor origin expanded after radiotherapy plus ipilimumab. Per reports, early blood T cell clone dynamics, plus interferon-beta, forecast response most strongly.

Focal radiation plus CTLA-4 blockade with ipilimumab was given to patients with chemo-refractory metastatic non-small-cell lung cancer. The CDR3 contains 14 residues. V shed 3 bases, J shed 9 bases, and the junction held 8 bases outside the gene matches. CDR1 and CDR2 from the germline V gene are SGHAT and FQNNGV. A note on this clone: As yet, its antigen is unknown.

TCRdb keeps only in-frame clones here, not all; method: immunoSEQ multiplex PCR. Found here are some 100,000 clones, about four fifths of them singletons; the top ten hold 5% to 5.5%. The TCR originated in a human donor with non-small cell lung cancer who had a partial response to radiotherapy plus ipilimumab. The material was peripheral blood, obtained from a patient treated with radiotherapy plus ipilimumab. The V gene is TRBV11-2, the J gene TRBJ2-1; TRBD1 matches 7 bases. The CDR3, as DNA: TGTGCCAGCAGCTTCCAATCCAGACAGGGTGAGCAGTTCTTC. It translates to CASSFQSRQGEQFF. Using reference TRBV11-2 and TRBJ2-1 for the parts outside the CDR3, the full variable domain is EAGVAQSPRYKIIEKRQSVAFWCNPISGHATLYWYQQILGQGPKLLIQFQNNGVVDDSQLPKDRFSAERLKGVDSTLKIQPAKLEDSAVYLCASSFQSRQGEQFFGPGTRLTVL.